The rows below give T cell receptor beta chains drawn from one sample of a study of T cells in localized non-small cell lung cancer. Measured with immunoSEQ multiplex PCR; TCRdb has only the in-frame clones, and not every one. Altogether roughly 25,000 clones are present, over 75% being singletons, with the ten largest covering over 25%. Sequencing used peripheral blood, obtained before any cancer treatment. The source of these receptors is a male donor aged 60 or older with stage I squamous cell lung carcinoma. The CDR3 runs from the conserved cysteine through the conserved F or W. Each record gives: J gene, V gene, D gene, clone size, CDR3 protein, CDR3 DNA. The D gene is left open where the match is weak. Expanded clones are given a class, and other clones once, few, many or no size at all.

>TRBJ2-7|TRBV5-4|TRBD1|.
CASRPAGTGSSYEQYF
TGTGCCAGCAGACCGGCCGGGACAGGGAGCTCCTACGAGCAGTACTTC
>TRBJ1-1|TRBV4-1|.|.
CASSQHRERTEAFF
TGCGCCAGCAGCCAGCACAGGGAAAGGACTGAAGCTTTCTTT
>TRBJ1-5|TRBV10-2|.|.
CASSTYREAGNQPQHF
TGCGCCAGCAGTACTTACAGGGAAGCCGGGAATCAGCCCCAGCATTTT
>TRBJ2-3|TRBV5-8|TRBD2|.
CASSSGTSGRRDTQYF
TGTGCCAGCAGCTCCGGGACTAGCGGGAGAAGAGATACGCAGTATTTT
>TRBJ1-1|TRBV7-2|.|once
CASSFPDTPFEAFF
TGTGCCAGCAGCTTCCCGGACACACCGTTTGAAGCTTTCTTT
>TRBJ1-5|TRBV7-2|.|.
CASSLNPNQPQHF
TGTGCCAGCAGCTTAAACCCGAATCAGCCCCAGCATTTT
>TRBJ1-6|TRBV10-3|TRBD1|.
CAISERDRLRDSPLHF
TGTGCCATCAGTGAAAGGGACAGACTCCGGGATTCACCCCTCCACTTT
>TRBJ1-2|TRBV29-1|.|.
CSADSNYGYTF
TGCAGCGCGGACAGTAACTATGGCTACACCTTC
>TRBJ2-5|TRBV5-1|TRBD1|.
CASSARDREGETQYF
TGCGCCAGCAGCGCCCGGGACAGGGAGGGGGAGACCCAGTACTTC
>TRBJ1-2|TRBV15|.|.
CATSRGDTNYGYTF
TGTGCCACCAGCAGAGGAGACACCAACTATGGCTACACCTTC
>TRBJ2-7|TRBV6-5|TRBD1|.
CASSRGQPGYEQYF
TGTGCCAGCAGCCGGGGACAGCCCGGATACGAGCAGTACTTC
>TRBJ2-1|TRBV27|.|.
CASSFRSAEQFF
TGTGCCAGCAGTTTCCGTTCCGCTGAGCAGTTCTTC
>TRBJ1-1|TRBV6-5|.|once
CASSERTVLGEAFF
TGTGCCAGCAGCGAGCGGACGGTACTCGGGGAAGCTTTCTTT
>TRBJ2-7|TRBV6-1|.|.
CASRQGNPYEQYF
TGTGCCAGCCGGCAGGGAAATCCCTACGAGCAGTACTTC
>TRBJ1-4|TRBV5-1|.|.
CASSLGGGAQGKLFF
TGCGCCAGCAGCTTGGGCGGCGGGGCGCAAGGCAAACTGTTTTTT
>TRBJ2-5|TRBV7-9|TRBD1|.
CASSSPGGVVGETQYF
TGTGCCAGCAGCTCCCCAGGGGGTGTGGTGGGAGAGACCCAGTACTTC
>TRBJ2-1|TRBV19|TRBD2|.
CASRSSGSPDEQFF
TGTGCCAGTAGATCTAGCGGGAGTCCCGATGAGCAGTTCTTC
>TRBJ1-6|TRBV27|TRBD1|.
CASSLGQGARGSPLHF
TGTGCCAGCAGTTTGGGACAGGGGGCGCGCGGGTCACCCCTCCACTTT
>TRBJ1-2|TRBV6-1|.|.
CASRPMELLSHGYTF
TGTGCCAGCAGGCCGATGGAACTTCTAAGCCATGGCTACACCTTC
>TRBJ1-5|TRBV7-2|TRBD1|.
CASSFSGGASNQPQHF
TGTGCCAGCAGCTTTTCAGGGGGCGCGAGCAATCAGCCCCAGCATTTT
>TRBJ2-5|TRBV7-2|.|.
CASSRRVDETQYF
TGTGCCAGCAGCAGGAGGGTGGACGAGACCCAGTACTTC
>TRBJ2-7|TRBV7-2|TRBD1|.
CASSLDRGISEQYF
TGTGCCAGCAGCTTAGACAGGGGGATATCTGAGCAGTACTTC
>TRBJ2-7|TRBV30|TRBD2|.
CAWTPGLAVYEQYF
TGTGCCTGGACCCCGGGACTAGCAGTTTACGAGCAGTACTTC
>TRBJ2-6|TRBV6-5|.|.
CASSYSSGANVLTF
TGTGCCAGCAGTTACTCTTCTGGGGCCAACGTCCTGACTTTC
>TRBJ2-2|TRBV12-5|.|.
CARDGELFF
TGTGCTAGGGACGGGGAGCTGTTTTTT
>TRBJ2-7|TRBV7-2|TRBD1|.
CASSLRDRVGPGQYF
TGTGCCAGCAGCCTCCGGGACAGGGTCGGACCAGGGCAGTACTTC
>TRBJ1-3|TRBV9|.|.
CASSVSPGANGNTIYF
TGTGCCAGCAGCGTATCTCCGGGGGCGAATGGAAACACCATATATTTT
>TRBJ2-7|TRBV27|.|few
CASSSREGRGEQYF
TGTGCCAGCAGTTCCCGGGAAGGGCGGGGCGAGCAGTACTTC